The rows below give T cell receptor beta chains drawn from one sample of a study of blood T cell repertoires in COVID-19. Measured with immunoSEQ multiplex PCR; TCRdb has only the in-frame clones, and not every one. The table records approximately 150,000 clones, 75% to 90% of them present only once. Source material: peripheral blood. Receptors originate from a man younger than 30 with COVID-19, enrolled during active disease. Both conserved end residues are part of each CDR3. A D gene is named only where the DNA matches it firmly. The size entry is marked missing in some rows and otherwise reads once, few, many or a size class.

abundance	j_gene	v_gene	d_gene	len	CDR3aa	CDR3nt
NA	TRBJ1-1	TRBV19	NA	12	CASSPGNTEAFF	TGTGCCAGTAGTCCGGGGAACACTGAAGCTTTCTTT
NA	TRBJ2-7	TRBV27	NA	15	CATRPTGVSSYEQYF	TGTGCCACCCGGCCGACCGGGGTGAGCTCCTACGAGCAGTACTTC
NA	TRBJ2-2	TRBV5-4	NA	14	CASSLELAAGELFF	TGTGCCAGCAGCTTGGAACTAGCCGCCGGGGAGCTGTTTTTT
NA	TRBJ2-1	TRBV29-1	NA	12	CSVEDLEVEQFF	TGCAGCGTTGAAGATCTTGAGGTTGAGCAGTTCTTC
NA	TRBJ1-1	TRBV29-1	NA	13	CSVEGQTEAEAFF	TGCAGCGTTGAAGGACAGACTGAAGCTGAAGCTTTCTTT
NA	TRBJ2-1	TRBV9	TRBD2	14	CASSVVGLGNEQFF	TGTGCCAGCAGCGTAGTCGGACTAGGAAATGAGCAGTTCTTC
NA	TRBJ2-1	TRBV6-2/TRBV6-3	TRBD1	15	CASSQRDRVFDEQFF	TGTGCCAGCAGCCAAAGGGACAGGGTCTTCGATGAGCAGTTCTTC
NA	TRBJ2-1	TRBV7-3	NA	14	CASSLIPSIDEQFF	TGTGCCAGCAGCTTAATTCCTAGCATCGATGAGCAGTTCTTC
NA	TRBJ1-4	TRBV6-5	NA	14	CASSFDRGWEKLFF	TGTGCCAGCAGTTTTGATAGGGGTTGGGAAAAACTGTTTTTT
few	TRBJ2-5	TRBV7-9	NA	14	CASSLEQDPETQYF	TGTGCCAGCAGCTTAGAACAGGACCCAGAGACCCAGTACTTC
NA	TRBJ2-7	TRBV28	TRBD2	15	CASSLPGLGIYEQYF	TGTGCCAGCAGCTTACCGGGACTAGGGATATACGAGCAGTACTTC
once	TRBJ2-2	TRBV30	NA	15	CAWSEGSANTGELFF	TGTGCCTGGAGTGAGGGGTCCGCGAACACCGGGGAGCTGTTTTTT
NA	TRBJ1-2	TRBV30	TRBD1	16	CAWSVRGTGGIYGYTF	TGTGCCTGGAGTGTACGAGGGACAGGGGGTATTTATGGCTACACCTTC
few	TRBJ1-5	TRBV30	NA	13	CAWSPDSNQPQHF	TGTGCCTGGAGTCCAGACAGTAATCAGCCCCAGCATTTT
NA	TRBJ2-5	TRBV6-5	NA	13	CASGLGGGETQYF	TGTGCCAGCGGGCTGGGGGGAGGAGAGACCCAGTACTTC
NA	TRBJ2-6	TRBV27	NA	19	CASSSLGPYTFSGANVLTF	TGTGCCAGCAGTTCCCTGGGGCCTTATACTTTCTCTGGGGCCAACGTCCTGACTTTC
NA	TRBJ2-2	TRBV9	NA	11	CASGRPGELFF	TGTGCCAGCGGGAGGCCCGGGGAGCTGTTTTTT
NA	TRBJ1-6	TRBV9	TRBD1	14	CASSSWTGNSPLHF	TGTGCCAGCAGCTCTTGGACAGGGAATTCACCCCTCCACTTT
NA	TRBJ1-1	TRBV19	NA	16	CASSSRDWGENTEAFF	TGTGCCAGTAGTTCAAGGGATTGGGGCGAGAACACTGAAGCTTTCTTT
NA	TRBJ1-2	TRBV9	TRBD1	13	CASSNQGDYGYTF	TGTGCCAGCAGCAACCAGGGGGACTATGGCTACACCTTC
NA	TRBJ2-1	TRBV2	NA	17	CASSGGTSLVWVDEQFF	TGTGCCAGCAGTGGGGGGACATCGTTAGTATGGGTGGATGAGCAGTTCTTC
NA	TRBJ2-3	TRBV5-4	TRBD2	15	CASSPKREGSDTQYF	TGTGCCAGCAGCCCCAAGCGGGAGGGATCAGATACGCAGTATTTT
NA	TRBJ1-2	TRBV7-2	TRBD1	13	CASSFTGGDGYTF	TGTGCCAGCAGCTTTACAGGGGGGGATGGCTACACCTTC
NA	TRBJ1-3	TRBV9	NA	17	CASSISGTPSSGNTIYF	TGTGCCAGCAGCATCTCCGGGACACCAAGCTCTGGAAACACCATATATTTT
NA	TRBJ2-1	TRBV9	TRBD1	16	CASSGRGTGGHLEQFF	TGTGCCAGCAGCGGACGCGGTACAGGGGGTCACCTTGAGCAGTTCTTC
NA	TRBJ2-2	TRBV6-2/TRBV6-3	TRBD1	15	CASSGQGTPTGELFF	TGTGCCAGCAGTGGACAGGGGACCCCCACCGGGGAGCTGTTTTTT
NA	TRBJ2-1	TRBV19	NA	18	CASSIDLGEIHRDNEQFF	TGTGCCAGTAGTATAGATTTGGGAGAGATCCATAGGGACAATGAGCAGTTCTTC
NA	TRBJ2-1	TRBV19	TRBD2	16	CASQGPGTSDSNEQFF	TGTGCCAGTCAGGGCCCGGGGACTAGCGACTCAAATGAGCAGTTCTTC
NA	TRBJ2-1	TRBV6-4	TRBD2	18	CATGTSGRHESSYNEQFF	TGTGCCACCGGGACTAGCGGGAGGCACGAGAGCTCCTACAATGAGCAGTTCTTC
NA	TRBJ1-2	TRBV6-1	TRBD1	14	CASSLGQPNYGYTF	TGTGCCAGCAGTTTGGGACAGCCTAACTATGGCTACACCTTC
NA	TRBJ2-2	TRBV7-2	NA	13	CASRGRGTGELFF	TGTGCCAGCAGGGGTCGGGGGACCGGGGAGCTGTTTTTT
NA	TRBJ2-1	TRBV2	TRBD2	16	CASSDRTSGGNNEQFF	TGTGCCAGCAGTGACCGGACTAGCGGGGGCAACAATGAGCAGTTCTTC
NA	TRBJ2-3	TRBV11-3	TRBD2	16	CASSPDGRAVADTQYF	TGTGCCAGCAGCCCCGACGGGAGGGCCGTGGCAGATACGCAGTATTTT
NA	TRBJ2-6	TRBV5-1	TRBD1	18	CASSLTHRGYPGANVLTF	TGCGCCAGCAGCTTGACTCACAGGGGATATCCTGGGGCCAACGTCCTGACTTTC
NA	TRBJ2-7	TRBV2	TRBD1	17	CASSPASGTGRSYEQYF	TGTGCCAGCAGTCCTGCTTCCGGGACAGGGCGATCCTACGAGCAGTACTTC
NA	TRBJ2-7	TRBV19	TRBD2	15	CARGTLAGGWYEQYF	TGTGCCAGGGGGACCTTAGCGGGAGGATGGTACGAGCAGTACTTC
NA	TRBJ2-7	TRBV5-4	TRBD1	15	CASSPLTGVGYEQYF	TGTGCCAGCAGCCCCCTAACAGGGGTGGGCTACGAGCAGTACTTC
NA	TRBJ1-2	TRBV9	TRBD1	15	CASSAAGGKLDGYTF	TGTGCCAGCAGCGCCGCAGGGGGTAAGCTTGATGGCTACACCTTC
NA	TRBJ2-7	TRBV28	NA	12	CASSLGYYEQYF	TGTGCCAGCAGTTTGGGCTACTACGAGCAGTACTTC
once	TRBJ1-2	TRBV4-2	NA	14	CASSLASGERGYTF	TGTGCCAGCAGCCTAGCCTCGGGAGAAAGAGGCTACACCTTC
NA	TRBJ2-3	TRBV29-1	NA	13	CSVLWVGANTQYF	TGCAGCGTTCTTTGGGTTGGGGCAAATACGCAGTATTTT
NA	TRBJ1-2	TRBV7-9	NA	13	CASSLDRGYGYTF	TGTGCCAGCAGCTTAGATCGGGGCTATGGCTACACCTTC
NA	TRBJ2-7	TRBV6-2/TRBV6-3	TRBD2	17	CASSYVSYSGRPSEQYF	TGTGCCAGCAGTTACGTGAGTTACAGCGGGAGGCCTTCCGAGCAGTACTTC
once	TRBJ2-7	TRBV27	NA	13	CASSLSSVYEQYF	TGTGCCAGCAGTTTATCGAGCGTCTACGAGCAGTACTTC
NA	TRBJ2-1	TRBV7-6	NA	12	CASSRLVNEQFF	TGTGCCAGCAGCCGACTAGTGAATGAGCAGTTCTTC
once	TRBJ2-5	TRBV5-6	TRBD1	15	CASSWTGGNQETQYF	TGTGCCAGCAGCTGGACAGGGGGGAATCAAGAGACCCAGTACTTC
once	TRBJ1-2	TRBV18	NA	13	CASSSGRGYGYTF	TGTGCCAGCTCATCGGGGAGGGGCTATGGCTACACCTTC
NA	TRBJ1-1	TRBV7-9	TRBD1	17	CASSLGYTGVRNTEAFF	TGTGCCAGCAGCTTAGGGTACACAGGGGTGAGGAACACTGAAGCTTTCTTT
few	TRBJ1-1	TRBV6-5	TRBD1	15	CASSYSLQGVTEAFF	TGTGCCAGCAGTTACTCTTTGCAGGGGGTCACTGAAGCTTTCTTT
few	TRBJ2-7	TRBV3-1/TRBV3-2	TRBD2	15	CASSQGREREWEQYF	TGTGCCAGCAGCCAAGGGAGGGAGCGGGAGTGGGAGCAGTACTTC